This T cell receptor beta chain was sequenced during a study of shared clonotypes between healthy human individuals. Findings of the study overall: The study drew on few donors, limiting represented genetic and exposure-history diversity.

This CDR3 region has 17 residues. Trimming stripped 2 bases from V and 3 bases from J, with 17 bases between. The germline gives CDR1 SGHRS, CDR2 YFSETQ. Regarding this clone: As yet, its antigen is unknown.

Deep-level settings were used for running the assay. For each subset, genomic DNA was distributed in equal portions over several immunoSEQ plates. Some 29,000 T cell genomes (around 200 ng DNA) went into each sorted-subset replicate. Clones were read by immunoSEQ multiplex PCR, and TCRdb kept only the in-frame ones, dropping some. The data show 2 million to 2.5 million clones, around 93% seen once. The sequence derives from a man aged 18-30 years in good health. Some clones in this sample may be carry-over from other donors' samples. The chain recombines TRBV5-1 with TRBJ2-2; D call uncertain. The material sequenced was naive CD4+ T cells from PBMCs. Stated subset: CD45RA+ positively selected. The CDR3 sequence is CASSFMLGKFDTGELFF. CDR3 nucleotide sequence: TGCGCCAGCAGCTTCATGTTAGGGAAGTTTGACACCGGGGAGCTGTTTTTT.